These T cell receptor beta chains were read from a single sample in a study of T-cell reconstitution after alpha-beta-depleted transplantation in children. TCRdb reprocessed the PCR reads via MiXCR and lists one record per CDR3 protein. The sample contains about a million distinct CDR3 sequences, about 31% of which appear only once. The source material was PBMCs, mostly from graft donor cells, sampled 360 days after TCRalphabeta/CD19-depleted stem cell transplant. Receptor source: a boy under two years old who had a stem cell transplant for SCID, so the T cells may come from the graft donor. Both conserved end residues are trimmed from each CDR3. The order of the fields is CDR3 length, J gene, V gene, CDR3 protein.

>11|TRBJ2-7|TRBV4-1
ASSPTERDEQY
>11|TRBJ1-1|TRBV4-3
ASSQGGRTEAF
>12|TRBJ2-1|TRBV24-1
ATSPSGGYNEQF
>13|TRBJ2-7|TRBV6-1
ASSRSPWTNYEQY
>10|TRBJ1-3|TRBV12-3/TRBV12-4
ASRPYGNTIY
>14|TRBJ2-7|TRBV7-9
ASSSPGGVLSYEQY
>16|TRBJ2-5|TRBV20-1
SARAPKGALTQGETQY
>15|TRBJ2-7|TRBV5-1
ASSLGWGQGAQSEQY
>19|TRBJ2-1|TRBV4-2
ASSQGRTGLAGGRSYNEQF
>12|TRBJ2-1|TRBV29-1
SLGGQGGYNEQF
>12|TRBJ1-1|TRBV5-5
ASSPHSGGTGAF
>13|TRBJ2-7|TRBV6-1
ASRRLAGGPYEQY
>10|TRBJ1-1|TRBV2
AGTGDRVEAF
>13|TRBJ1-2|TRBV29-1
SVEPGTDFNYGYT
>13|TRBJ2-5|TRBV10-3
AIRETEREGETQY
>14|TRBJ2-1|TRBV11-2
ASCTGQFRSYNEQF
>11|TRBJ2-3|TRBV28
ASSGGLLDTQY
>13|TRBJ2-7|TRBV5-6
ASSRAGTVSYEQY
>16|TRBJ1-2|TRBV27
ASSLWGTGSPNLYGYT
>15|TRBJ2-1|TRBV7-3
ASSSRPSGGSYNEQF
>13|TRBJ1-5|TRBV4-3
ASSQDRYPMWPQH
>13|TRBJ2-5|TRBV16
ASSQLGTYQETQY
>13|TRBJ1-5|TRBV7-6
ASSLYDRADQPQH
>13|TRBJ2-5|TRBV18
ASSPVAGKQETQY